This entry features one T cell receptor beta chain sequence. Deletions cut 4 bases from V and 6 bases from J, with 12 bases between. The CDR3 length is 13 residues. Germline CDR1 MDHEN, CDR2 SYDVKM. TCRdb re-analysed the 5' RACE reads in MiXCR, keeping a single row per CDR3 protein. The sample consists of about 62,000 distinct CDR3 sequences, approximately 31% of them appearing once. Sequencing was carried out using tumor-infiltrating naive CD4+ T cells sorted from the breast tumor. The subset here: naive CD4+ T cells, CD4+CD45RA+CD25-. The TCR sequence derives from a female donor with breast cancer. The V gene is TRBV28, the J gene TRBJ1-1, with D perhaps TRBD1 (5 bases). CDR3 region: CASSSRDRPEAFF. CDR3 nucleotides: TGTGCCAGCAGTTCAAGGGACCGCCCTGAAGCTTTCTTT.